This passage covers 9 T cell receptor beta chains from one sample sequenced in a study of CD8 T cells in ankylosing spondylitis. Using its own MiXCR run on the 5' RACE reads, TCRdb lists one record per CDR3 protein. The top ten clones hold 7.5% to 9% of a sample with about 260,000 distinct CDR3 sequences, about 20% of them seen once. Sequenced sample: blood, either unsorted or a sorted T cell fraction (not recorded which). Source of these receptors: a male donor with ankylosing spondylitis or in good health (not recorded which).

This clonotype was detected only a few times. This chain uses TRBV20-1 with TRBJ2-1; D remains ambiguous. V was clipped by 1 base and J by 5 bases, with 9 bases between them. The CDR3 sequence is 13 residues long. The V gene's germline CDR1 is DFQATT and CDR2 SNEGSKA (reference sequence). The CDR3: CSARGTLNNEQFF. As DNA, the CDR3 is TGCAGTGCTAGAGGTACCTTAAACAATGAGCAGTTCTTC.

This rearrangement joins TRBV5-1 to TRBJ1-1; D uncertain. Germline CDR1 is SGHRS and CDR2 is YFSETQ. V gave up 4 bases and J gave up 1 base, with 14 bases separating them. This CDR3 is built from 15 residues. CDR3 protein: CASSPERGPNTEAFF. The DNA for the CDR3 is TGCGCCAGCAGCCCGGAGCGGGGTCCGAACACTGAAGCTTTCTTT.

The genes are TRBV10-3 and TRBJ1-2, with D possibly TRBD1 on 5 matching bases. Germline V lookup: CDR1 ENHRY, CDR2 SYGVKD. The V end was cut by 5 bases, the J end by 0 bases, with 13 bases between. The CDR3 consists of 15 residues. CDR3 region: CAISQSTGANYGYTF. The CDR3, as DNA: TGTGCCATCAGTCAGAGCACAGGAGCTAACTATGGCTACACCTTC.

The J gene is TRBJ2-1, the V gene TRBV30; 8 nucleotides line up with TRBD2. The trim removed 0 bases at V and 4 bases at J, leaving 5 bases unmatched. Germline V lookup: CDR1 GTSNPN, CDR2 SVGIG (reference sequence). This CDR3 has 15 residues. CDR3 loop: CAWSVSSGGYNEQFF. The CDR3 bases are TGTGCCTGGAGTGTGTCAAGCGGGGGATACAATGAGCAGTTCTTC.

This chain connects TRBV29-1 to TRBJ1-4; the D gene is possibly TRBD1 (6 bases). Germline CDR1 is SQVTM and CDR2 is ANQGSEA. This CDR3 is built from 14 residues. V was trimmed by 4 bases and J by 7 bases, leaving 16 bases between them. This CDR3 is CSVARGGVSEKLFF. For the CDR3, the DNA is TGCAGCGTTGCCCGAGGGGGAGTCAGTGAAAAACTGTTTTTT.

This clonotype has a count of ten or more. As DNA, the CDR3 is TGTGCCAGCAGCCCGGACTATCACAATGAGCAGTTCTTC. Its protein product is CASSPDYHNEQFF. This rearrangement joins TRBV12-3 or TRBV12-4 to TRBJ2-1, with D perhaps matching TRBD2 (6 bases). Trimming took off 6 bases at V and 5 bases at J, with 11 bases between the two ends. CDR3 length: 13 residues.

DNA for the CDR3: TGCAGCGTTGTAGCCGGGACTAGCGGACCGGCCACTAGCACAGATACGCAGTATTTT. Translation gives CSVVAGTSGPATSTDTQYF. The J gene is TRBJ2-3, the V gene TRBV29-1; 11 bases map to TRBD2. The germline gives CDR1 SQVTM, CDR2 ANQGSEA. The junction had 15 bases not matched to a gene; V was cut back by 4 bases and J by 0 bases. This CDR3 region has 19 residues.

This clonotype showed up just a few times. The chain links TRBV28 to TRBJ2-2; 10 nucleotides line up with TRBD2. Trimming at V came to 8 bases and at J to 1 base, leaving 7 bases not matched to a gene. Germline V gene lookup returns CDR1 MDHEN and CDR2 SYDVKM. The CDR3 length is 16 residues. CDR3 sequence: CASALSGGLNTGELFF. CDR3 nucleotides: TGTGCCAGCGCCCTTAGCGGGGGGCTGAACACCGGGGAGCTGTTTTTT.

The V call is TRBV6-6, the J call TRBJ2-3; the D is unclear. The germline V gene encodes CDR1 MNHNY and CDR2 SVGAGI (reference sequence). This CDR3 has 12 residues. V was shortened by 8 bases and J by 1 base, with 7 bases between the two germline ends. CDR3 nucleotides: TGTGCCAGCGAAACAGGCACAGATACGCAGTATTTT. This sequence encodes CASETGTDTQYF.